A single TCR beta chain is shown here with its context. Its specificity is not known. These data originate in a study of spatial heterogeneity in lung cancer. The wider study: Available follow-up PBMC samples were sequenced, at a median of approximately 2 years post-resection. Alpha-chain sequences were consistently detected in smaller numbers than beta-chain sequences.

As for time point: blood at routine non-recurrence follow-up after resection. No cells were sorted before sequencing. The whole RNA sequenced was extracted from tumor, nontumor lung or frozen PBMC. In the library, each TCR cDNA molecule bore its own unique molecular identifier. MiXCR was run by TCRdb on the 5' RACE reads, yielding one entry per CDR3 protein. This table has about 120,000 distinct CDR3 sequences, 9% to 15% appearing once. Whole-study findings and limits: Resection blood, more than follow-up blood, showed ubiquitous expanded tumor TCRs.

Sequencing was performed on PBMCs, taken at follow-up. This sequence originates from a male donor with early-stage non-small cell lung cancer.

In DNA form, the CDR3 reads TGTGCCAGTAGTAGAATGGGGACGTCCACTCCGACTAATACGCAGTATTTT. Translated, it gives CASSRMGTSTPTNTQYF. The chain uses TRBV19 and TRBJ2-3; the D gene could be TRBD1 or TRBD2 (5 bases each). The germline V gene has CDR1 LNHDA and CDR2 SQIVND (reference sequence). This CDR3 comprises 17 residues. V was clipped by 4 bases and J by 7 bases, with 24 bases between them.